The T cell receptor (beta chain) described here comes from a study of glioma-infiltrating T cells. V lost 2 bases to trimming and J lost 8 bases, with 13 bases between them. CDR3 length: 14 residues. Germline V gene data show CDR1 as LGHDT and CDR2 as YNNKEL (reference sequence). The iRepertoire nested amplicon-rescue multiplex PCR amplified TCR alpha and beta CDR3s from RNA. TCRdb re-called the multiplex PCR reads through MiXCR, storing one row per CDR3 protein. The sample shows some 85,000 distinct CDR3 sequences, around a quarter of them seen only once. This clonotype was detected ten times or more. As yet, its antigen is unknown. Study results and caveats: Tissue-blood divergence was below expectation in non-neoplastic patients, above in gliomas. Only very few CDR3 sequences appeared in both tissue and blood.

Sequenced: glioma tissue, nonneoplastic brain tissue, or PBMCs (not recorded which). The chain joins TRBV3-1 to TRBJ2-1; D gene unclear. This clonotype originated in a human donor with low-grade glioma or glioblastoma, undergoing nonglioma brain surgery, or in good health (not recorded which). This CDR3 is CASSQFAARYEQFF. The CDR3 bases are TGTGCCAGCAGCCAATTTGCAGCCAGATATGAGCAGTTCTTC.